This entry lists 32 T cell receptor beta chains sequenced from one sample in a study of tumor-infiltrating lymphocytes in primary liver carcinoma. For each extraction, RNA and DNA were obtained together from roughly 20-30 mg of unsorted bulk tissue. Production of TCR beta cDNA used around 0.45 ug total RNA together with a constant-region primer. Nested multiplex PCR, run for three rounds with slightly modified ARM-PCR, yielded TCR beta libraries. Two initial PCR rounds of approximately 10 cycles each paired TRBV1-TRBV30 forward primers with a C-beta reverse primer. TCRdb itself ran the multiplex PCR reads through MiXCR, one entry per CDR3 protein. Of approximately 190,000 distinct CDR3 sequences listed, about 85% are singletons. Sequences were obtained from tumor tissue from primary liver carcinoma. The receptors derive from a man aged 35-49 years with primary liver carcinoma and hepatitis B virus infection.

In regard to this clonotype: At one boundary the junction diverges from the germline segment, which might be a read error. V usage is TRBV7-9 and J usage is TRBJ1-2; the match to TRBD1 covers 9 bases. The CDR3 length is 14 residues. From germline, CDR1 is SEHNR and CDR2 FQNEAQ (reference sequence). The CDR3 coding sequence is TGTGCCAGCAGATGGGACAGGGTGTTTCATGGCTTCACCTTT. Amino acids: CASRWDRVFHGFTF. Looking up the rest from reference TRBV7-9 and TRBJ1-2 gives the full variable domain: DTGVSQNPRHKITKRGQNVTFRCDPISEHNRLYWYRQTLGQGPEFLTYFQNEAQLEKSRLLSDRFSAERPKGSFSTLEIQRTEQGDSAMYLCASRWDRVFHGFTFGSGTRLTVV.

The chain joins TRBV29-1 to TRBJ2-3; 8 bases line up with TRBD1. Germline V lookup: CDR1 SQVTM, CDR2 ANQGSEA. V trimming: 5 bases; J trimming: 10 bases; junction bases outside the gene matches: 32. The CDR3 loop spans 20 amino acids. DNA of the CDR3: TGCAGCGTTAATGATGCCACTGGACAGGGCAAATCCCCTTTCACGGATGCGCAGTATTTT. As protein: CSVNDATGQGKSPFTDAQYF.

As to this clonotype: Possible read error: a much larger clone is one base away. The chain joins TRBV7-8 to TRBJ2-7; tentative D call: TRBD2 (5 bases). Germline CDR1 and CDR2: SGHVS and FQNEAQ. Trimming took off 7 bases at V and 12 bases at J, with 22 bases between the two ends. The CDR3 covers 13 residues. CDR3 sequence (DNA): TGTGCCAGCAACTATTCCGAAACCAATAGCGTGTACTTC. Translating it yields CASNYSETNSVYF.

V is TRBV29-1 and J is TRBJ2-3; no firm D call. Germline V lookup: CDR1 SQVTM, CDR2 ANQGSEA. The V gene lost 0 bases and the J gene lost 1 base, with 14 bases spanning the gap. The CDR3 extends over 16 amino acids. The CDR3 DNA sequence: TGCAGCGTTGAAGATCGCGGTGGCCAGGGCACAGATACGCAGTATTTT. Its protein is CSVEDRGGQGTDTQYF.

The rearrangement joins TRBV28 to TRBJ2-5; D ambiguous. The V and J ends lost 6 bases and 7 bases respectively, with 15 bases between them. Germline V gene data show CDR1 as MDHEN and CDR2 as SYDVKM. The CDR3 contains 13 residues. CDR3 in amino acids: CASRPPEKGTQYF. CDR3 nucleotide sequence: TGTGCCAGCAGACCGCCGGAAAAAGGGACCCAGTACTTC.

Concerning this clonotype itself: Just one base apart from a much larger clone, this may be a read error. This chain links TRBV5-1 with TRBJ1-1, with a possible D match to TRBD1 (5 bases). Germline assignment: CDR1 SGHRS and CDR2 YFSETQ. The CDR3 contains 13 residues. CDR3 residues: CASSLRGDTEALF. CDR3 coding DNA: TGCGCCAGCAGCTTAAGGGGAGACACTGAAGCTCTCTTT.

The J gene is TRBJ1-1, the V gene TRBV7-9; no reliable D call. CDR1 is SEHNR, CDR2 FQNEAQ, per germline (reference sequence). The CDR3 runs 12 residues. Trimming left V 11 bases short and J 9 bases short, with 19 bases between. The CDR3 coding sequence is TGTGCCGGCCAAACCCCCCGTACTAAAGCTTTCTTT. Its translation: CAGQTPRTKAFF.

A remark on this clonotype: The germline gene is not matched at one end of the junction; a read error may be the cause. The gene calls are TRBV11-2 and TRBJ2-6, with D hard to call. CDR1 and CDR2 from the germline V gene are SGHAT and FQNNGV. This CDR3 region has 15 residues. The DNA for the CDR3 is TGTGCCACCGAGCGACCGCGCTCTGAGGCCAACGTCCTGACTTTC. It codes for CATERPRSEANVLTF. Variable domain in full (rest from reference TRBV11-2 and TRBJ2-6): EAGVAQSPRYKIIEKRQSVAFWCNPISGHATLYWYQQILGQGPKLLIQFQNNGVVDDSQLPKDRFSAERLKGVDSTLKIQPAKLEDSAVYLCATERPRSEANVLTFGAGSRLTVL.

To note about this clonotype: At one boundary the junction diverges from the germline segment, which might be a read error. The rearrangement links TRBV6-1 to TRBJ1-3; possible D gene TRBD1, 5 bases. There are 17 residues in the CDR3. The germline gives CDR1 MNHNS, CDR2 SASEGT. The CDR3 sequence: CASSDLLGTSSGNTIHF. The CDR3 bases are TGTGCCAGTAGTGATTTGTTAGGGACCTCCTCTGGAAACACCATACATTTT.

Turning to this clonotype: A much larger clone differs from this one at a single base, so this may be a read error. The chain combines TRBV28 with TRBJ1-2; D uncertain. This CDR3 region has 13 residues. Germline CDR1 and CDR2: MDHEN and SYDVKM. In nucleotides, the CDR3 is TGTGCCAGCAGTCCCGGATCTAAGTATGGCTACACCTTC. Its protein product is CASSPGSKYGYTF.

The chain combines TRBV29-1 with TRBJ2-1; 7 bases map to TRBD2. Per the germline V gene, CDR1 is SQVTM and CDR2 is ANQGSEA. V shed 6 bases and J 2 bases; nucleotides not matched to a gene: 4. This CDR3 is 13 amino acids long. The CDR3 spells CSVGLWPYNEQFF. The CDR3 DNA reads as TGCAGCGTGGGACTATGGCCCTACAATGAGCAGTTCTTC.

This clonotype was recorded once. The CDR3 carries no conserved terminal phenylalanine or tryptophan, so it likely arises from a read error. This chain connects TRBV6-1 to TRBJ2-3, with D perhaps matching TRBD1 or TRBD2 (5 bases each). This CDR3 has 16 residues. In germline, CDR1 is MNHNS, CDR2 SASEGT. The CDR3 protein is CASSEIGGHYTVTQYS. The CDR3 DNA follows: TGTGCCAGCAGTGAAATAGGAGGACACTACACAGTTACGCAGTATTCT.

CDR3 nucleotides: TGCAACGCACGACGTAAAGAGGAGTTCTTC. Protein: CNARRKEEFF. V is TRBV29-1 and J is TRBJ2-1; no reliable D call. This CDR3 is 10 amino acids long. Per germline, CDR1 SQVTM and CDR2 ANQGSEA.

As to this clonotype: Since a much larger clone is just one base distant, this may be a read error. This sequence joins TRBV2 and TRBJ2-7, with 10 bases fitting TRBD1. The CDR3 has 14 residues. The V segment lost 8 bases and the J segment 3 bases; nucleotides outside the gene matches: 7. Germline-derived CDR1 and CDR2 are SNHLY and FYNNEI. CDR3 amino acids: CASGRDRGNYEQYF. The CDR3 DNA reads TGTGCCAGCGGGAGGGACAGGGGAAACTACGAGCAGTACTTC.

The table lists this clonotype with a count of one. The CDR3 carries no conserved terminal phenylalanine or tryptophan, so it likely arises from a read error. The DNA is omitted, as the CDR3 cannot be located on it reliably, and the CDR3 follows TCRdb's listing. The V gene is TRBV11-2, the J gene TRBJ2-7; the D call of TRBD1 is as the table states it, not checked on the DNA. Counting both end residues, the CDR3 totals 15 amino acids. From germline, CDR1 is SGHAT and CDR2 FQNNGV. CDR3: CTNSLRWTGENEHYS.

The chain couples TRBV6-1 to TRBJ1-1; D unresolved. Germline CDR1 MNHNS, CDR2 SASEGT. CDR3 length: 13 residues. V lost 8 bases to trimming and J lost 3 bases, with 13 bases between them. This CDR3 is CASSRERDTEAFF. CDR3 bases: TGTGCCAGCTCACGCGAGCGGGACACTGAAGCTTTCTTT.

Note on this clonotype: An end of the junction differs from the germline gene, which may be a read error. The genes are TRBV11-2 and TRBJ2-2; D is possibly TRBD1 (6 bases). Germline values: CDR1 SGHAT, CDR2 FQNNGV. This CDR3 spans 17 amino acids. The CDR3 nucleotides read TGTGCCAGCAGCTTAGATCGTCGGGATAGGGACACCGGGGAGCTCTTTTTT. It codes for CASSLDRRDRDTGELFF.

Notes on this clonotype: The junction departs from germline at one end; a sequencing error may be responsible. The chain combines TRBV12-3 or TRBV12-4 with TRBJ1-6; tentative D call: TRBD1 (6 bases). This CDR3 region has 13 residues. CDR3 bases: TGTGCCAGCTCATTAGGGGGGAAATCACCCATCCACTTT. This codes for CASSLGGKSPIHF.

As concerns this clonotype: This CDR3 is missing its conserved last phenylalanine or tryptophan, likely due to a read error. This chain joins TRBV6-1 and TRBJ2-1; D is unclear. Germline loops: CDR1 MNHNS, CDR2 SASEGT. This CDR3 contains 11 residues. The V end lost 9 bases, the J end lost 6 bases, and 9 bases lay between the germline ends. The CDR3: CASEILNEQFL. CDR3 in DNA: TGTGCCAGTGAGATCCTCAATGAGCAGTTCCTC.

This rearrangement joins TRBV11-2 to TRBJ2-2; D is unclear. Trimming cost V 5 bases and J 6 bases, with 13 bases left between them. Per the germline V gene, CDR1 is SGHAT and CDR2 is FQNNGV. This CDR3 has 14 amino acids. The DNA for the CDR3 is TGTGCCAGCAGCACAGACCCTGACGCCGGGGAGCTGTTTTTT. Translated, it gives CASSTDPDAGELFF.

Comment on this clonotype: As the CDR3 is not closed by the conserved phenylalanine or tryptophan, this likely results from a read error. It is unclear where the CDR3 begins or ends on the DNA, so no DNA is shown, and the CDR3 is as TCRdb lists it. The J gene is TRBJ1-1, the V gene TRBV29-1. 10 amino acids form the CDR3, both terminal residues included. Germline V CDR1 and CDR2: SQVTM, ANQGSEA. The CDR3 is CSCLESEAYL.

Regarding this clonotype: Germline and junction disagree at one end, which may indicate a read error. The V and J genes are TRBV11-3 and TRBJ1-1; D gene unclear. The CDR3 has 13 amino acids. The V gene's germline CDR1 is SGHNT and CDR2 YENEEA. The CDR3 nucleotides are TGTGCCAGCAATTTAACAGTTAACACTGTAGCTTTCTTT. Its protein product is CASNLTVNTVAFF.

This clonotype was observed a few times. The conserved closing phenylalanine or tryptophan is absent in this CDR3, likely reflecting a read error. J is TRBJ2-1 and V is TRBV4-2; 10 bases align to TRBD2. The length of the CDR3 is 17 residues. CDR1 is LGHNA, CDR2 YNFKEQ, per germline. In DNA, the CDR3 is TGTGCCAGTAGCCAAGAGCCCGGGCTAGCGGGAGACAATGAGCAGTTCCTC. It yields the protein CASSQEPGLAGDNEQFL.

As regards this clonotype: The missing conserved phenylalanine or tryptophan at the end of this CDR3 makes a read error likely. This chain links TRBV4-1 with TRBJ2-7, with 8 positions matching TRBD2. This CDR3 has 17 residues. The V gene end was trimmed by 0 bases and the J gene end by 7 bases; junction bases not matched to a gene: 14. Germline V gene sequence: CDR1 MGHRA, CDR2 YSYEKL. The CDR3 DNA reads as TGCGCCAGCAGCCAAGAAATGAGTAGCGGGGCTCTCTATGAGCAGTACTCC. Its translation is CASSQEMSSGALYEQYS.

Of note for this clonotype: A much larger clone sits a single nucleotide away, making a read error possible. The CDR3 loop reads CASSFVSGTNTQYF. The DNA of the CDR3 is TGTGCCAGCAGTTTTGTGTCGGGCACAAATACGCAGTATTTT. V and J are TRBV28 and TRBJ2-3, with D unclear. The CDR3 totals 14 residues. Germline V lookup: CDR1 MDHEN, CDR2 SYDVKM.

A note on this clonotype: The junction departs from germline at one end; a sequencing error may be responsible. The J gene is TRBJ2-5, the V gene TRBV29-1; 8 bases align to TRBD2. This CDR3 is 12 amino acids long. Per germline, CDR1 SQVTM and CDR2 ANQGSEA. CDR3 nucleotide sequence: TGTAGCGTTGAGATAGCGGGGGAGACCCAGTACTTC. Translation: CSVEIAGETQYF.

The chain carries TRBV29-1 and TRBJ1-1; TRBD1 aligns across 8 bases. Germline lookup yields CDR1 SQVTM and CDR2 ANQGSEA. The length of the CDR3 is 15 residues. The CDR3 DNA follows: TGCTGCGGGTCAGGGGGCTGGGGAATGAACACTAGAGCTTTCTTT. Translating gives CCGSGGWGMNTRAFF.

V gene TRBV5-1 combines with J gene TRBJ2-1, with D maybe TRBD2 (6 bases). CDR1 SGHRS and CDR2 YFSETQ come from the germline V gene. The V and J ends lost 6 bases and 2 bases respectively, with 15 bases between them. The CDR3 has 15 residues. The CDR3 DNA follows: TGCGCCAGCAAGGCGGGGTGCGCCGCCTACAATGAGCAGTTCTTC. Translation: CASKAGCAAYNEQFF.

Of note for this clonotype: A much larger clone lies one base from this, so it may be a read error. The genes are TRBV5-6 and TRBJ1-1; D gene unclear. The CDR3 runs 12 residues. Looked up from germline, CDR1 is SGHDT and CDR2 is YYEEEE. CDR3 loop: CANSLVNGEAFF. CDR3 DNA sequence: TGTGCCAACAGCTTGGTGAACGGAGAAGCTTTCTTT.

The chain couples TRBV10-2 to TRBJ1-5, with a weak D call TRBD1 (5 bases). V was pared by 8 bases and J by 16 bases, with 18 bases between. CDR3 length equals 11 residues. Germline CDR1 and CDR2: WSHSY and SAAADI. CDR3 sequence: CASGEGRLHHF. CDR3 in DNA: TGCGCCAGCGGAGAGGGGAGGTTACATCATTTT.

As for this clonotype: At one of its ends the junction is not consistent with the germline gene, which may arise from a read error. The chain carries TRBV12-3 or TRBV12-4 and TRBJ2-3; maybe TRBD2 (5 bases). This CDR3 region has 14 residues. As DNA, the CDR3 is TGTGTCAGCAGGCGAGGGAGTGCCAGCGATACACAGTATTTT. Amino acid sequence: CVSRRGSASDTQYF.

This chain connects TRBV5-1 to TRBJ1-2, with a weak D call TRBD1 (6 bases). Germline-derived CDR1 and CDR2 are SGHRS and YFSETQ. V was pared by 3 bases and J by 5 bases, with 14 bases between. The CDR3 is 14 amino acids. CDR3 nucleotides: TGCGCCAGCAGCTCTCGACAGGCGGGTTATGGCTACACCTTC. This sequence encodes CASSSRQAGYGYTF.